Presented here are 26 T cell receptor beta chains from one specimen sequenced in a study of metastatic and nonmetastatic thyroid tumors. With MiXCR, TCRdb reprocessed the PCR reads. The sample has approximately 31,000 clones, roughly 18% seen once. Every patient was untreated before thyroid surgery. The sequencing input was blood. These receptors were collected from a female donor with papillary thyroid cancer or a benign thyroid nodule (not recorded which). Some clones in this sample may be carry-over from other donors' samples.

This clone occurred a few times. This chain joins TRBV14 and TRBJ1-2; D ambiguous. The CDR3 extends over 16 amino acids. Between the trimmed V and J ends, which lost 0 bases and 5 bases, there was a span of 16 bases. Per germline, CDR1 SGHDN and CDR2 FVKESK. CDR3 region: CASSQDAASLLYGYTF. The CDR3 region has the DNA TGTGCCAGCAGCCAAGATGCGGCCTCCTTATTGTATGGCTACACCTTC.

This clone was seen at least ten times. The chain couples TRBV5-1 to TRBJ2-2; 10 bases match TRBD2. Per the germline V gene, CDR1 is SGHRS and CDR2 is YFSETQ. V was pared by 4 bases and J by 4 bases, with 7 bases of the junction left unmatched. The CDR3 runs to 16 residues. CDR3 protein: CASSGKRGGFTGELFF. CDR3 in DNA: TGCGCCAGCAGCGGGAAGCGGGGGGGATTCACCGGGGAGCTGTTTTTT. The full variable domain, completed using reference TRBV5-1 and TRBJ2-2, is KAGVTQTPRYLIKTRGQQVTLSCSPISGHRSVSWYQQTPGQGLQFLFEYFSETQRNKGNFPGRFSGRQFSNSRSEMNVSTLELGDSALYLCASSGKRGGFTGELFFGEGSRLTVL.

This clone ranks as medium-sized. This sequence joins TRBV20-1 and TRBJ1-1, with TRBD1 as a possible D gene (6 bases). The CDR3 is made up of 14 amino acids. Trimming cost V 6 bases and J 1 base, with 15 bases left between them. CDR1 is DFQATT and CDR2 is SNEGSKA in the germline V gene (reference sequence). The CDR3 reads CSAFRGSANTEAFF. The DNA of the CDR3 is TGCAGTGCCTTCAGGGGTAGTGCGAACACTGAAGCTTTCTTT.

Comment on this clone: Since no conserved phenylalanine or tryptophan closes the CDR3, a read error is the likely cause. The chain recombines TRBV6-2 or TRBV6-3 with TRBJ2-4, with D possibly matching TRBD1 (6 bases). V lost 6 bases and J lost 12, with 12 bases in between. CDR1 is MNHEY, CDR2 SVGEGT, per germline. CDR3 length: 11 amino acids. The CDR3 loop reads CASRHGGAQYL. Written as DNA, the CDR3 is TGTGCCAGCAGACATGGGGGCGCTCAGTACCTC.

This clone was detected ten times or more. The J gene is TRBJ1-2, the V gene TRBV15, with 8 bases that match TRBD1. With 0 bases clipped from V and 8 bases from J, the junction kept 11 bases outside the gene matches. Germline CDR1 is LNHNV and CDR2 is YYDKDF (reference sequence). CDR3 length equals 16 residues. CDR3 nucleotide sequence: TGTGCCACCAGCAGAGATCGGGACAGGACGAACCGCGGCTACACCTTC. It is translated as CATSRDRDRTNRGYTF.

This clone was recorded at least ten times. V is TRBV19 and J is TRBJ1-2; TRBD1 is a possible D gene (6 bases). V gave up 8 bases and J gave up 2 bases, with 15 bases separating them. The CDR3 loop spans 14 amino acids. Germline assignment: CDR1 LNHDA and CDR2 SQIVND (reference sequence). CDR3 residues: CASRVRGPNYGYTF. CDR3 sequence (DNA): TGTGCCAGTCGCGTTCGGGGGCCCAACTATGGCTACACCTTC.

About this clone: A clone one base away is much larger, so this may be a read error. The chain combines TRBV5-4 with TRBJ2-1; maybe TRBD1 (6 bases). V shed 3 bases and J shed 3 bases, with 13 bases lying between them. This CDR3 spans 15 amino acids. The germline V gene has CDR1 SGHNT and CDR2 YYREEE (reference sequence). CDR3 amino acids: CASSYLGTCYNEQFF. CDR3 coding DNA: TGTGCCAGCAGCTACCTCGGGACATGCTACAATGAGCAGTTCTTC.

This clone was observed many times. The chain uses TRBV5-1 and TRBJ1-1; TRBD1 might be the D (5 bases). This CDR3 has 16 amino acids. Germline V gives CDR1 SGHRS, CDR2 YFSETQ. The ends were cut back, 4 bases at V and 1 base at J, with 17 bases in the middle. The DNA for the CDR3 is TGCGCCAGCAGCAGACCTAATACCGGGGGGAACACTGAAGCTTTCTTT. Its protein product is CASSRPNTGGNTEAFF.

Relative to its sample, this clone is large (0.1 to 1%). This chain links TRBV20-1 with TRBJ2-7; 10 bases match TRBD2. The CDR3 has 14 residues. The ends lost 6 bases at V and 0 bases at J; junction bases unmatched: 5. CDR1 and CDR2 from the germline V gene are DFQATT and SNEGSKA (reference sequence). CDR3: CSARSGGDSYEQYF. The DNA for the CDR3 is TGCAGTGCGAGAAGCGGGGGGGACTCCTACGAGCAGTACTTC.

This clone was seen a handful of times. J is TRBJ2-7 and V is TRBV10-1; the D gene is possibly TRBD1 (6 bases). The V gene lost 5 bases and the J gene lost 3 bases, with 11 bases spanning the gap. The CDR3 totals 13 residues. Germline CDR1 is WNHNN and CDR2 is SYGVQD (reference sequence). The CDR3 nucleotides are TGCGCCAGCAGTTCTGACAGGTGCTACGAGCAGTACTTC. Translated, it gives CASSSDRCYEQYF.

This chain links TRBV20-1 with TRBJ2-3, with D perhaps assigned TRBD1 or TRBD2 (7 bases each). From germline, CDR1 is DFQATT and CDR2 SNEGSKA (reference sequence). The CDR3 covers 12 residues. The germline V and J ends were trimmed by 4 bases and 4 bases, with 9 bases remaining between them. The CDR3 spells CSATGGADTQYF. For the CDR3, the DNA is TGCAGTGCTACAGGGGGGGCAGATACGCAGTATTTT.

This clone was detected a few times. The chain uses TRBV12-3 or TRBV12-4 and TRBJ2-1, with no clear D. Trimming shortened V by 6 bases and J by 5 bases, and 8 bases separated the two germline ends. There are 12 residues in the CDR3. In DNA, the CDR3 is TGTGCCAGCAGGGCCCTTGACAATGAGCAGTTCTTC. It translates to CASRALDNEQFF.

Worth noting for this clone: Its ends do not fully match the called genes, so a read error is possible. This chain connects TRBV7-2 to TRBJ2-7, with a possible D match to TRBD2 (6 bases). Germline V gene data show CDR1 as SGHTA and CDR2 as FQGNSA. The CDR3 extends over 15 amino acids. CDR3 region: CVSSLSEGGPYEHYF. The CDR3 DNA sequence: TGTGTCAGCAGCTTATCCGAAGGAGGGCCTTACGAGCATTACTTC.

This clone came up a few times. The chain links TRBV7-2 to TRBJ2-1; a weak D match, TRBD2 (5 bases). This CDR3 is 12 amino acids long. From germline, CDR1 is SGHTA and CDR2 FQGNSA. Trimming took off 3 bases at V and 9 bases at J, with 9 bases between the two ends. The CDR3 loop reads CASSFSSTEQFF. The CDR3 region has the DNA TGTGCCAGCAGCTTTTCTAGCACTGAGCAGTTCTTC.

This clone showed up just a few times. J is TRBJ2-2 and V is TRBV12-3 or TRBV12-4, with 9 nucleotides matching TRBD2. With 2 bases clipped from V and 6 bases from J, the junction kept 7 bases outside the gene matches. CDR3 size: 16 residues. The CDR3 DNA reads TGTGCCAGCAGTTTATCTGGCGGGAGGGTGGCCGGGGAGCTGTTTTTT. Translating it yields CASSLSGGRVAGELFF.

This clone has ten or more counts. The rearrangement links TRBV28 to TRBJ1-2; unclear D gene. The CDR3 covers 12 residues. Germline CDR1 is MDHEN and CDR2 is SYDVKM. V lost 6 bases, J lost 8 bases, and 13 bases lay in between. The CDR3 loop reads CASSYINAGYTF. The CDR3, as DNA: TGTGCCAGCAGCTACATTAATGCGGGCTACACCTTC.

About this clone itself: This sequence may be a read error, since a much larger clone differs from it by one base. The same CDR3 also results from other DNA sequences found in this sample. This chain uses TRBV7-9 with TRBJ2-7, with D maybe TRBD2 (6 bases). Germline assignment: CDR1 SEHNR and CDR2 FQNEAQ (reference sequence). V lost 5 bases and J 2 bases, leaving 16 bases between the germline ends. The length of the CDR3 is 15 residues. CDR3 nucleotide sequence: TGTGCCAGCAGCCCCCGTAGCGGAGGGACCTACGAGCAGTACTTC. Protein product: CASSPRSGGTYEQYF. Full variable domain (missing parts from reference TRBV7-9 and TRBJ2-7): DTGVSQNPRHKITKRGQNVTFRCDPISEHNRLYWYRQTLGQGPEFLTYFQNEAQLEKSRLLSDRFSAERPKGSFSTLEIQRTEQGDSAMYLCASSPRSGGTYEQYFGPGTRLTVT.

This clone showed up many times. The CDR3, as DNA: TGTGCCAGCTCAATCAGTTGGGGTGTAGCTAACTATGGCTACACCTTC. Its protein is CASSISWGVANYGYTF. The chain uses TRBV18 and TRBJ1-2, with D hard to call. Between the trimmed V and J ends, which lost 5 bases and 0 bases, there was a span of 16 bases. Germline V CDR1 and CDR2: KGHSH, LQKENI. The CDR3 contains 16 residues.

A word on this clone: Mismatch with germline at one junction end may stem from a read error. CDR3 sequence: CASSLHGFTYNEQFF. CDR3 coding DNA: TGCGCCAGCAGCTTGCATGGTTTCACCTACAATGAGCAATTCTTC. The genes are TRBV5-1 and TRBJ2-1; D uncertain. The CDR3 spans 15 residues. From germline, CDR1 is SGHRS and CDR2 YFSETQ.

The V gene is TRBV6-2 or TRBV6-3, the J gene TRBJ2-7; the D is unclear. CDR1 and CDR2 from the germline V gene are MNHEY and SVGEGT. The CDR3 totals 14 residues. Trimming removed 0 bases from V and 0 bases from J, with 6 bases in between. CDR3 sequence: CASSYSQSSYEQYF. The CDR3 DNA reads as TGTGCCAGCAGTTACTCCCAGAGCTCCTACGAGCAGTACTTC.

Many counts were recorded for this clone. This sequence joins TRBV5-1 and TRBJ2-4; D perhaps matches TRBD2 (5 bases). The CDR3 extends over 14 amino acids. V dropped 0 bases and J dropped 5 bases, with 9 bases sitting between them. Germline V gives CDR1 SGHRS, CDR2 YFSETQ. CDR3 nucleotide sequence: TGCGCCAGCAGCTTGGCGGGAAACGAAAACATTCAGTACTTC. This encodes CASSLAGNENIQYF. The whole variable domain, remainder taken from reference TRBV5-1 and TRBJ2-4, is KAGVTQTPRYLIKTRGQQVTLSCSPISGHRSVSWYQQTPGQGLQFLFEYFSETQRNKGNFPGRFSGRQFSNSRSEMNVSTLELGDSALYLCASSLAGNENIQYFGAGTRLSVL.

This clone has more than one count but fewer than ten. The chain has TRBV12-3 or TRBV12-4 and TRBJ2-2, with D unresolved. Trimming shortened V by 3 bases and J by 6 bases, and 11 bases separated the two germline ends. This CDR3 has 14 amino acids. The CDR3 loop is CASSFASSSGELFF. The CDR3 DNA reads as TGTGCCAGCAGTTTTGCATCCTCGTCCGGGGAGCTGTTTTTT.

Of note for this clone: A junction end diverges from the germline sequence, so it may reflect a read error. The chain employs TRBV6-5 and TRBJ1-5, with TRBD1 identical over 7 bases. Germline V gives CDR1 MNHEY, CDR2 SVGAGI. The CDR3 is 15 residues long. The DNA of the CDR3 is TGTTCCAGCAGTTTTCCAGGGGGTGTCAATCAGCCCCAGCATTTT. It specifies CSSSFPGGVNQPQHF.

This clone showed up many times. The chain combines TRBV11-3 with TRBJ2-7; 8 bases align to TRBD1. CDR3 length: 14 amino acids. Germline V CDR1 and CDR2: SGHNT, YENEEA. The junction had 5 bases not matched to a gene; V was cut back by 5 bases and J by 2 bases. DNA of the CDR3: TGTGCCAGCAGCGTCCGGGACAGGCCCTACGAGCAGTACTTC. It yields the protein CASSVRDRPYEQYF. The full variable domain, completed using reference TRBV11-3 and TRBJ2-7, is EAGVVQSPRYKIIEKKQPVAFWCNPISGHNTLYWYLQNLGQGPELLIRYENEEAVDDSQLPKDRFSAERLKGVDSTLKIQPAELGDSAVYLCASSVRDRPYEQYFGPGTRLTVT.

This clone has at least ten counts. This chain connects TRBV4-2 to TRBJ1-5; 7 positions agree with TRBD1. The germline V gene encodes CDR1 LGHNA and CDR2 YNFKEQ. This CDR3 has 14 residues. V lost 4 bases, J lost 6 bases, and 6 bases stayed unmatched. CDR3 residues: CASSPGTEVQPQHF. CDR3 bases: TGTGCCAGCAGCCCTGGGACAGAGGTTCAGCCCCAGCATTTT.

This clone was observed many times. The sample has other DNA sequences that encode this CDR3 too. This chain connects TRBV12-3 or TRBV12-4 to TRBJ2-4; TRBD2 is a possible D gene (7 bases). The CDR3 has 14 amino acids. V was trimmed by 5 bases and J by 3 bases, leaving 11 bases between them. For the CDR3, the DNA is TGTGCCAGCAGTCCCGGGGGGCTCAAAAACATTCAGTACTTC. Its protein product is CASSPGGLKNIQYF.